This TCR beta chain was identified in a study of T cells in Graves' hyperthyroidism and ophthalmopathy. The CDR3 spans 14 residues. In germline, CDR1 is SGHRS, CDR2 YFSETQ. V shed 4 bases and J shed 5 bases, with 16 bases lying between them. The study based diagnoses on clinical symptoms, serum thyroxine and TRAb, thyroid ultrasound and orbital computed tomography. Cells are PBMCs isolated from 10 ml of fresh blood. TCR beta CDR3 sequences were amplified from RNA transcripts. TCR CDR3 underwent first-round RT-PCR with the HTBI primer set. From the multiplex PCR reads, TCRdb called clonotypes with MiXCR, one entry per CDR3 protein. This sample has around 570,000 distinct CDR3 sequences, with just under 20% found just once.

The sequence was obtained from a man between 35 and 55 years old with Graves' ophthalmopathy. The chain recombines TRBV5-1 with TRBJ2-7; D possibly corresponds to TRBD2 (6 bases). What was sequenced was blood. For the CDR3, the DNA is TGCGCCAGCAGCAACCGAGGCGGGGATAACGAGCAGTACTTC. This translates into CASSNRGGDNEQYF.